This T cell receptor (beta chain) is from a study of T cells in Graves' hyperthyroidism and ophthalmopathy. This clonotype was recorded at least ten times. The antigen is unknown. Whole-study findings and limits: Blood also held most thyroid clonotypes expanded beyond 0.001.

Under 3 months was the duration of disease in ophthalmopathy patients, who also had a Clinical Activity Score of at least 3 and a NOSPECS grade of at least 4. The authors obtained PBMCs from 9 to 10 ml of fresh peripheral blood. Amplification of TCR beta CDR3 regions was performed using RNA transcripts as template. During a first-round RT-PCR of the TCR CDR3, the HTBI primer set was used. A single record per CDR3 protein comes from TCRdb applying MiXCR to the multiplex PCR reads. The sample yields 410,000 or so distinct CDR3 sequences, about 15% seen once. Input material: blood. The sequence was collected from a man between 18 and 29 years old with Graves' ophthalmopathy.

CDR3 in amino acids: CASSLSIAFAETQYF. CDR3 DNA sequence: TGTGCCAGCAGTTTATCTATCGCCTTTGCCGAGACCCAGTACTTC. The chain recombines TRBV27 with TRBJ2-5; unclear D gene. The germline gives CDR1 MNHEY, CDR2 SMNVEV (reference sequence). The CDR3 is made up of 15 amino acids. The germline V and J ends were trimmed by 0 bases and 5 bases, with 13 bases remaining between them.